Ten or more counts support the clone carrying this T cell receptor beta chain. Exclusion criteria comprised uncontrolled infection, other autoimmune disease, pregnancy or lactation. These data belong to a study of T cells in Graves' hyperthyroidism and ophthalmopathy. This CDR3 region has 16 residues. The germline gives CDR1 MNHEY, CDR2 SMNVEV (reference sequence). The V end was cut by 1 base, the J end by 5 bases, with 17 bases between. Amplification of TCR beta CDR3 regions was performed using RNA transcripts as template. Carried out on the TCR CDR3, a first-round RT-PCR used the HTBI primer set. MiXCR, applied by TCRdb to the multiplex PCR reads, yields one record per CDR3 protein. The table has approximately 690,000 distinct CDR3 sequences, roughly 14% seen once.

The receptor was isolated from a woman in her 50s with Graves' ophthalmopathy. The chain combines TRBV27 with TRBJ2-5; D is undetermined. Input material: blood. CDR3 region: CASSLYGWSAVETQYF. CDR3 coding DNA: TGTGCCAGCAGTTTATATGGCTGGAGTGCGGTGGAGACCCAGTACTTC.